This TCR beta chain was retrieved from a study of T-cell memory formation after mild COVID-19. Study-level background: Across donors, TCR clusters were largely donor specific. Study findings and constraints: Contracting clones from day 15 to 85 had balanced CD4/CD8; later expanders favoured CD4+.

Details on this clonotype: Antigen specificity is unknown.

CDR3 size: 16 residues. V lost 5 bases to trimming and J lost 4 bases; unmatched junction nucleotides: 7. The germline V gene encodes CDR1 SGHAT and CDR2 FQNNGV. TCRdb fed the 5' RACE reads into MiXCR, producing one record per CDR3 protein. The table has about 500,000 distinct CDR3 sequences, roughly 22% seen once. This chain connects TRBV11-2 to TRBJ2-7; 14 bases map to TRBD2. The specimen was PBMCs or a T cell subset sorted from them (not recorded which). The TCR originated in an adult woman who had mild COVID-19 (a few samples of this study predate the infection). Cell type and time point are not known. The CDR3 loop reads CASSQPTSGRVYEQYF. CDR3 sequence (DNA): TGTGCCAGCAGCCAACCGACTAGCGGGAGGGTATACGAGCAGTACTTC.